This section outlines one T cell receptor (beta chain) sequence together with its context. The target of this receptor is not known. There are no base qualities to consult, and no much larger clone falls within one base. The data were taken from a study of a mutant IDH1 vaccine in newly diagnosed glioma (dated by TCRdb to about 2021). About the full investigation: Vaccination began 4-6 weeks after radiotherapy alone, or alongside temozolomide cycles in the chemotherapy-containing groups. The roughly 30 treated patients were roughly 62% male and around 38% female, with a mean age of around 40 years. Before enrollment, most patients had been given radiochemotherapy with temozolomide as standard therapy, while the rest had received either radiotherapy alone or temozolomide alone. The week-35 safety follow-up took place at visit V12, and the week-47 end of study took place at visit V13. Peripheral blood was drawn at six visits: V03 (baseline), V05, V07, V10, V12 and V13. Longitudinal TCRB deep sequencing was performed for 20 to 25 treated patients wherever samples were available for exploratory analyses.

In the paper's terms, the time point label means: week 47, end of study. A 20-mer mutant IDH1 peptide at 300 micrograms in Montanide made up each vaccine dose, which was injected subcutaneously together with topical imiquimod. Patients were given eight vaccinations, in weeks 1, 3, 5, 7, 11, 15, 19 and 23, which matched visits V03 through V10. Newly diagnosed WHO grade 3 or 4 IDH1-mutant astrocytomas showing loss of nuclear ATRX were present in the donors. The samples were drawn from NOA16, a multicentre, single-arm, open-label phase I trial in Germany that tested a mutant IDH1 peptide vaccine in humans for the first time. Genomic DNA for TCRB sequencing was isolated from EDTA blood with the DNeasy Blood and Tissue Kit. As encoded in the germline V gene, CDR1 is KGHSH while CDR2 is LQKENI. Trimming costs V 6 bases and J 2 bases, and their ends lie 7 bases apart. Taken from cysteine to phenylalanine, the CDR3 has 12 residues. Just the 36-base CDR3 DNA is kept, in frame starting at base 1.

Library preparation was by the immunoSEQ multiplex PCR assay. Following the manufacturer's protocol, the hsTCRB Kit was used to amplify rearranged TCR beta chain sequences. An Illumina MiSeq was used to sequence the TCRB libraries. Per the original workflow: Demultiplexing, trimming and gene mapping were performed with the kit vendor's proprietary platform. TCRdb obtained this table from immuneACCESS and retained in-frame rearrangements with V and J assigned. These tables miss some clones; where compared with another copy, unresolved V genes account for less than half of the shortfall, and the remainder is unexplained. V and J calls and clone size are copied from that table; D and trimming were computed from the DNA. The sample table shows more than 30,000 clones, and 90% are seen once. The ten most abundant clones make up 5% to 5.5% of the sample. Study-wide conclusions, independent of this receptor: PBMC samples for TCRB deep sequencing were selected based on availability. The authors stated that sample limitations prevented analyses of patient blood samples from being reproduced. No apparent relationship was observed between pseudoprogression and alterations in the top peripheral T cell clonotypes detected by TCRB sequencing. Immune responses induced by the vaccine were seen in about 93% of patients across multiple MHC alleles.

The TCR sequence derives from a woman in her forties with glioma. Sequencing was performed on PBMCs, taken from a glioma patient whose treatment included an IDH1 peptide vaccine. The chain couples TRBV18 to TRBJ2-5, with the D gene not clear enough to name. The nucleotides read TGTGCCAGCTCTCTTCAACAAGAGACCCAGTACTTC. This yields the protein CASSLQQETQYF.